What follows describes a single T cell receptor (beta chain). This entry comes from a study of preoperative IRX-2 immunotherapy in early breast cancer. Treatment described: preoperative locoregional IRX-2 cytokine immunotherapy. Generated by immunoSEQ multiplex PCR, the TCRdb table keeps only in-frame clones and is missing some. The profile shows about 89,000 clones, about nine tenths of them singletons. This CDR3 region has 13 residues. Germline CDR1 is MNHGY and CDR2 is SAAAGT. Between the trimmed V and J ends, which lost 2 bases and 5 bases, there was a span of 9 bases. The V gene is TRBV6-8, the J gene TRBJ1-1; D is uncertain. This clonotype was sampled from a human donor with breast cancer. Specimen: tumor tissue, collected after IRX-2 immunotherapy. The CDR3 region has the DNA TGTGCCAGCAGTTACACCGGGGTGACTGAAGCTTTCTTT. Translating gives CASSYTGVTEAFF.